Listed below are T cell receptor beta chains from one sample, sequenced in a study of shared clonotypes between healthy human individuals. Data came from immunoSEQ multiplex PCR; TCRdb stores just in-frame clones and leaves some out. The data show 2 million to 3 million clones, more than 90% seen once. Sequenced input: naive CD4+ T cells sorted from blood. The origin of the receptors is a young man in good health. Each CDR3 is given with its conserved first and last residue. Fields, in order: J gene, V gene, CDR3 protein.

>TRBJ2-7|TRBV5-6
CASSFRQGYEQYF
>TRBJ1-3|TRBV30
CAWSGVGNTIYF
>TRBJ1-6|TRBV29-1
CSVEVGRNSPLHF
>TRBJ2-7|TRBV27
CASSLGLASGEQYF
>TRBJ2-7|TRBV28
CASSLDRYEQYF
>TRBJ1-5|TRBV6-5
CASSGRGGRGQPQHF
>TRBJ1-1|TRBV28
CASKGAVGGPKNTEAFF
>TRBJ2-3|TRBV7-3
CASSPRTSQSTDTQYF
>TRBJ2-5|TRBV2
CASSRGHQETQYF
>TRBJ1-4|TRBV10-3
CATRARGTTNEKLFF
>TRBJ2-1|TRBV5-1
CASSPGTYHNEQFF
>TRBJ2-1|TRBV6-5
CASSYWGLDSYNEQFF
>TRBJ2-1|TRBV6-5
CASSSTGTGPYNEQFF
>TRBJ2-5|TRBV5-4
CASSLGPGTSGKQETQYF
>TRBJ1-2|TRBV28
CASSPMDRLEGYTF
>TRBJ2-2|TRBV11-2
CASSLAGAKNTGELFF
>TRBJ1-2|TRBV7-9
CASSFRDRVSGYTF
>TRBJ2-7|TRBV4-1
CASSSITSGRAYEQYF
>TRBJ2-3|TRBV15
CATSRRLADTQYF
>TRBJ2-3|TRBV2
CASSERVTDTQYF
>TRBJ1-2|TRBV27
CASRSQGAAYGYTF
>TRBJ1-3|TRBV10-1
CASSAGGPSGNTIYF